Presented here are 29 T cell receptor beta chains from one specimen sequenced in a study of blood T cell repertoires in COVID-19. TCRdb keeps only in-frame clones here, not all; method: immunoSEQ multiplex PCR. Counted here are 120,000 to 150,000 clones, about 80% occurring once; the ten biggest clones make up under 9.5%. The sequenced sample was peripheral blood. These receptors were obtained from a woman older than 75 in a cohort sampled during active or convalescent COVID-19.

This sequence joins TRBV5-4 and TRBJ2-2; tentative D call: TRBD1 (5 bases). Germline-derived CDR1 and CDR2 are SGHNT and YYREEE (reference sequence). The V and J ends lost 1 base and 1 base respectively, with 11 bases between them. There are 16 residues in the CDR3. The CDR3 DNA reads TGTGCCAGCAGCTTGTTTCAGGGTTTGAACACCGGGGAGCTGTTTTTT. Translation: CASSLFQGLNTGELFF.

The chain joins TRBV3-1 (or the pseudogene TRBV3-2) to TRBJ1-1, with 7 bases fitting TRBD1. This CDR3 is 14 amino acids long. CDR1 is LGHDT, CDR2 YNNKEL, per germline (reference sequence). Trimming cost V 3 bases and J 6 bases; bases outside gene matches: 7. The CDR3 DNA reads TGTGCCAGCAGCCAGAGACAGGGTCTCTCTGAAGCTTTCTTT. It encodes CASSQRQGLSEAFF.

The chain carries TRBV7-2 and TRBJ1-2; D perhaps matches TRBD1 (5 bases). Germline loops: CDR1 SGHTA, CDR2 FQGNSA. V lost 7 bases and J lost 4, with 13 bases in between. The CDR3 runs to 13 residues. The CDR3 loop is CASTQDIFYGYTF. The CDR3 nucleotides read TGTGCCAGCACACAGGACATCTTCTATGGCTACACCTTC. The full variable domain, completed using reference TRBV7-2 and TRBJ1-2, is GAGVSQSPSNKVTEKGKDVELRCDPISGHTALYWYRQSLGQGLEFLIYFQGNSAPDKSGLPSDRFSAERTGGSVSTLTIQRTQQEDSAVYLCASTQDIFYGYTFGSGTRLTVV.

The rearrangement uses TRBV10-1 and TRBJ2-1, with D possibly TRBD2 on 5 matching bases. Germline lookup yields CDR1 WNHNN and CDR2 SYGVQD (reference sequence). CDR3 length: 17 residues. V gave up 9 bases and J gave up 1 base, with 22 bases separating them. DNA of the CDR3: TGCGCCAGAAAGTTTAGGACTGGTCTGGGTTCCTACAATGAGCAGTTCTTC. As protein: CARKFRTGLGSYNEQFF.

The V gene is TRBV5-3, the J gene TRBJ1-5; 12 bases match TRBD1. TRBV5-3 is given ORF status, its function remaining uncertain. With 10 bases clipped from V and 4 bases from J, the junction kept 6 bases outside the gene matches. The CDR3 extends over 14 amino acids. The CDR3 loop reads CADGDRGPNQPQHF. CDR3 in DNA: TGTGCCGACGGGGACAGGGGGCCTAATCAGCCCCAGCATTTT.

In its sample, this clone was seen once. V and J are TRBV18 and TRBJ2-1; TRBD1 agrees at 8 bases. In germline, CDR1 is KGHSH, CDR2 LQKENI. This CDR3 is 17 amino acids long. V was pared by 3 bases and J by 0 bases, with 7 bases of the junction left unmatched. DNA for the CDR3: TGTGCCAGCTCACCTGGACAGGGTAGGGGCTCCTACAATGAGCAGTTCTTC. Protein sequence: CASSPGQGRGSYNEQFF.

The chain is built from TRBV23-1 and TRBJ2-7, with D hard to call. TRBV23-1 has ORF status, its function being uncertain. V was cut by 1 base and J by 7 bases, with 11 bases left in between. The CDR3 is 13 amino acids. This CDR3 is CASSQYRIREQYV. CDR3 nucleotides: TGCGCCAGCAGTCAATACAGAATCCGAGAGCAGTACGTC.

In its sample, this clone was seen once. The genes are TRBV3-1 (or the pseudogene TRBV3-2) and TRBJ2-7; D remains unclear. The CDR3 contains 13 residues. The V end was cut by 4 bases, the J end by 0 bases, with 7 bases between. Germline V CDR1 and CDR2: LGHDT, YNNKEL (reference sequence). CDR3 bases: TGTGCCAGCAGCCGGGCCGCCTCCTACGAGCAGTACTTC. The encoded protein is CASSRAASYEQYF.

J is TRBJ2-3 and V is TRBV7-2; 9 nucleotides align to TRBD2. The V segment lost 0 bases and the J segment 7 bases; nucleotides outside the gene matches: 11. Germline-derived CDR1 and CDR2 are SGHTA and FQGNSA. The CDR3 extends over 17 amino acids. CDR3: CASSLATGAGGINTQYF. The CDR3 coding sequence is TGTGCCAGCAGCTTAGCGACCGGAGCGGGGGGTATTAATACGCAGTATTTT.

The chain recombines TRBV28 with TRBJ2-7; TRBD1 matches 7 bases. The germline V gene has CDR1 MDHEN and CDR2 SYDVKM. The CDR3 length is 14 residues. The trim removed 6 bases at V and 5 bases at J, leaving 10 bases unmatched. In DNA form, the CDR3 reads TGTGCCAGCAGATCCCCTGGGACAGTCGACGAGCAGTACGTC. It is translated as CASRSPGTVDEQYV.

V is TRBV6-5 and J is TRBJ1-1; 9 bases are a match to TRBD1. Germline V CDR1 and CDR2: MNHEY, SVGAGI. This CDR3 has 16 residues. V shed 4 bases and J 2 bases; nucleotides not matched to a gene: 8. This chain's CDR3 is CASSFGTGRFNTEAFF. In DNA, the CDR3 is TGTGCCAGCAGTTTTGGGACAGGGAGGTTTAACACTGAAGCTTTCTTT.

In DNA form, the CDR3 reads TGTGCCAGCAGCCCCGAGACTAGCGGGGATATGAGAGATACGCAGTATTTT. Residues: CASSPETSGDMRDTQYF. This chain links TRBV5-5 with TRBJ2-3, with TRBD2 identical over 11 bases. The CDR3 spans 17 residues. After removal of 4 bases from V and 5 bases from J, the junction contained 12 bases not matched to a gene. Germline V CDR1 and CDR2: SGHKS, YYEKEE (reference sequence).

V is TRBV5-4 and J is TRBJ2-7, with a weak D call TRBD1 (6 bases). The CDR3 sequence is 14 residues long. Germline V gene sequence: CDR1 SGHNT, CDR2 YYREEE (reference sequence). The V and J ends lost 0 bases and 5 bases respectively, with 12 bases between them. The CDR3 DNA reads as TGTGCCAGCAGCTTGGAGACAGGCGCGCACGAGCAGTACTTC. Its protein product is CASSLETGAHEQYF.

The CDR3 DNA is TGTGCTAGCAGCAAAAAGTTAAGGGGGGGACAGGGCAACGAGCAGTACGTC. Translating gives CASSKKLRGGQGNEQYV. The chain employs TRBV21-1 and TRBJ2-7; the listed D gene, TRBD1, was not tested against the DNA. TRBV21-1 is a pseudogene. The CDR3 extends over 17 amino acids.

This rearrangement joins TRBV5-1 to TRBJ2-7; 9 positions agree with TRBD2. CDR1 and CDR2 from the germline V gene are SGHRS and YFSETQ. The CDR3 totals 20 residues. V was clipped by 2 bases and J by 2 bases; unmatched bases: 20. CDR3 in DNA: TGCGCCAGCAGCTTCTCGCCTGGACTAGCGCAAACTGAAAGCCCCTACGAGCAGTACTTC. Amino acid sequence: CASSFSPGLAQTESPYEQYF.

The chain joins TRBV18 to TRBJ1-1; D is uncertain. CDR1 and CDR2 (germline): KGHSH, LQKENI. This CDR3 has 12 amino acids. V was trimmed by 4 bases and J by 8 bases, leaving 11 bases between them. The CDR3 loop reads CASSRDRGEAFF. The CDR3 bases are TGTGCCAGCTCACGCGATCGAGGGGAAGCTTTCTTT. The entire variable domain, with the rest obtained from reference TRBV18 and TRBJ1-1, is as follows: NAGVMQNPRHLVRRRGQEARLRCSPMKGHSHVYWYRQLPEEGLKFMVYLQKENIIDESGMPKERFSAEFPKEGPSILRIQQVVRGDSAAYFCASSRDRGEAFFGQGTRLTVV.

V usage is TRBV7-2 and J usage is TRBJ2-1; D not resolved. From germline, CDR1 is SGHTA and CDR2 FQGNSA. The V gene lost 5 bases and the J gene lost 1 base, with 12 bases spanning the gap. CDR3 length equals 15 residues. The CDR3 DNA is TGTGCCAGCAGCCCAACCTCCAGGTCCTACAATGAGCAGTTCTTC. This translates into CASSPTSRSYNEQFF.

The V call is TRBV5-6, the J call TRBJ1-1; perhaps TRBD1 as D (5 bases). The CDR3 runs 15 residues. V lost 0 bases, J lost 4 bases, and 13 bases lay in between. Germline V gene data show CDR1 as SGHDT and CDR2 as YYEEEE. The CDR3, as DNA: TGTGCCAGCAGCTTGGTGGCTAGGGGTGGCACTGAAGCTTTCTTT. This sequence encodes CASSLVARGGTEAFF. Supplemented by reference TRBV5-6 and TRBJ1-1, the full variable domain reads DAGVTQSPTHLIKTRGQQVTLRCSPKSGHDTVSWYQQALGQGPQFIFQYYEEEERQRGNFPDRFSGHQFPNYSSELNVNALLLGDSALYLCASSLVARGGTEAFFGQGTRLTVV.

A word on this clone: A junction boundary mismatches the germline segment, possibly from a read error. The rearrangement links TRBV19 to TRBJ2-4; 13 positions match TRBD2. The CDR3 runs 14 residues. The germline gives CDR1 LNHDA, CDR2 SQIVND (reference sequence). This CDR3 is CASSPLTSGGPRFF. CDR3 DNA: TGTGCCAGTAGTCCGCTGACTAGCGGGGGGCCCCGTTTTTTT.

V gene TRBV28 combines with J gene TRBJ1-1; 9 bases match TRBD1. The CDR3 length is 15 residues. V dropped 7 bases and J dropped 3; count of bases not matched to a gene: 9. Germline V gene lookup returns CDR1 MDHEN and CDR2 SYDVKM. DNA of the CDR3: TGTGCCAGCACGAACAGGGGGCGAGACGACACTGAAGCTTTCTTT. Encoded protein: CASTNRGRDDTEAFF.

V gene TRBV7-9 combines with J gene TRBJ2-7, with a tentative D call TRBD2 (6 bases). Germline CDR1 SEHNR, CDR2 FQNEAQ (reference sequence). With 5 bases removed from V and 0 bases from J, the gap between germline ends came to 20 bases. The CDR3 contains 17 residues. CDR3 DNA sequence: TGTGCCAGCAGCCGAGGAACGGGGGAAGGAAGCTCCTACGAGCAGTACTTC. Translated, it gives CASSRGTGEGSSYEQYF. The variable domain in full, with the rest retrieved from reference TRBV7-9 and TRBJ2-7, is DTGVSQNPRHKITKRGQNVTFRCDPISEHNRLYWYRQTLGQGPEFLTYFQNEAQLEKSRLLSDRFSAERPKGSFSTLEIQRTEQGDSAMYLCASSRGTGEGSSYEQYFGPGTRLTVT.

The chain carries TRBV7-2 and TRBJ2-1; D might be TRBD2 (7 bases). Germline values: CDR1 SGHTA, CDR2 FQGNSA. CDR3 size: 16 residues. Between the trimmed V and J ends, which lost 4 bases and 4 bases, there was a span of 17 bases. CDR3 bases: TGTGCCAGCAGCTCCTCGGCGGGGGCTCGATACAATGAGCAGTTCTTC. Translation gives CASSSSAGARYNEQFF.

The chain carries TRBV3-1 (or the pseudogene TRBV3-2) and TRBJ2-4, with a tentative D call TRBD1 (8 bases). This CDR3 is 15 amino acids long. The V gene lost 5 bases and the J gene lost 5 bases, with 16 bases spanning the gap. Germline CDR1 LGHDT, CDR2 YNNKEL (reference sequence). CDR3 loop: CASSTGGVFQNIQYF. The CDR3 bases are TGTGCCAGCAGCACAGGGGGGGTATTTCAAAACATTCAGTACTTC.

This clone appeared a few times. The chain recombines TRBV7-2 with TRBJ1-2, with D unclear. CDR1 is SGHTA, CDR2 FQGNSA, per germline. Trimming left V 3 bases short and J 4 bases short, with 6 bases between. The CDR3 spans 12 residues. CDR3 in amino acids: CASSFPSYGYTF. The CDR3 DNA follows: TGTGCCAGCAGCTTCCCGAGCTATGGCTACACCTTC.

The chain joins TRBV5-1 to TRBJ2-5; no reliable D call. Germline lookup yields CDR1 SGHRS and CDR2 YFSETQ. The CDR3 length is 12 residues. Trimming cost V 4 bases and J 4 bases, with 8 bases left between them. CDR3: CASSTGSETQYF. CDR3 in DNA: TGCGCCAGCAGCACTGGTTCAGAGACCCAGTACTTC. Full variable domain (outside the CDR3, taken from reference TRBV5-1 and TRBJ2-5): KAGVTQTPRYLIKTRGQQVTLSCSPISGHRSVSWYQQTPGQGLQFLFEYFSETQRNKGNFPGRFSGRQFSNSRSEMNVSTLELGDSALYLCASSTGSETQYFGPGTRLLVL.

This chain links TRBV4-3 with TRBJ2-5; TRBD2 agrees at 9 bases. Germline lookup yields CDR1 LGHNA and CDR2 YSLEER. V was pared by 0 bases and J by 2 bases, with 4 bases of the junction left unmatched. The length of the CDR3 is 16 residues. This CDR3 is CASSQEGTSGQETQYF. The CDR3 nucleotides read TGCGCCAGCAGCCAAGAGGGTACTAGCGGGCAAGAGACCCAGTACTTC.

The chain couples TRBV6-1 to TRBJ1-2, with 7 bases fitting TRBD1. With V trimmed by 0 bases and J by 4 bases, 5 bases remained unmatched. Germline CDR1 and CDR2: MNHNS and SASEGT. CDR3 length equals 15 residues. CDR3 protein: CASSEAGTAIYGYTF. In DNA, the CDR3 is TGTGCCAGCAGTGAAGCGGGGACAGCCATCTATGGCTACACCTTC.

The chain carries TRBV7-9 and TRBJ2-1, with 9 bases matching TRBD2. Germline CDR1 is SEHNR and CDR2 is FQNEAQ (reference sequence). The V segment lost 5 bases and the J segment 5 bases; nucleotides outside the gene matches: 7. This CDR3 contains 15 residues. CDR3 sequence (DNA): TGTGCCAGCAGCCGCTTTGCGGGGGGGAACAATGAGCAGTTCTTC. It codes for CASSRFAGGNNEQFF.

This clone turned up a few times. This chain links TRBV6-5 with TRBJ2-2; D is unclear. The CDR3 covers 12 residues. From germline, CDR1 is MNHEY and CDR2 SVGAGI. V lost 6 bases and J 1 base, leaving 3 bases between the germline ends. This chain's CDR3 is CASSGNTGELFF. The CDR3 DNA reads TGTGCCAGCAGCGGGAACACCGGGGAGCTGTTTTTT.